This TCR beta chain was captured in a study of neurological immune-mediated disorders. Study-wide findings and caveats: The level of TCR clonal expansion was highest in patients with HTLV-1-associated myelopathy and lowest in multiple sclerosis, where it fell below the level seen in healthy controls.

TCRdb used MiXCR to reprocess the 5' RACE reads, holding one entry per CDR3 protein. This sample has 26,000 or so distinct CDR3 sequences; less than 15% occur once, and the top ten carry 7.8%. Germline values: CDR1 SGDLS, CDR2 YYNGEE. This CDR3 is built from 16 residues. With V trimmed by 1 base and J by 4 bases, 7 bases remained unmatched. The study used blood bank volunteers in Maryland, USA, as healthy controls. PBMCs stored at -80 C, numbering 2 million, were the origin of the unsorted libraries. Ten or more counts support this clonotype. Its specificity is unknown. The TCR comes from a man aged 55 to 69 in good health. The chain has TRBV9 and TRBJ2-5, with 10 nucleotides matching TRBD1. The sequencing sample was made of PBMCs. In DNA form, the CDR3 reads TGTGCCAGCAGCGTAAACGGACAGGGGGTTGGAGAGACCCAGTACTTC. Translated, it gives CASSVNGQGVGETQYF. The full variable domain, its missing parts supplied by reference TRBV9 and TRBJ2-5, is DSGVTQTPKHLITATGQRVTLRCSPRSGDLSVYWYQQSLDQGLQFLIQYYNGEERAKGNILERFSAQQFPDLHSELNLSSLELGDSALYFCASSVNGQGVGETQYFGPGTRLLVL.